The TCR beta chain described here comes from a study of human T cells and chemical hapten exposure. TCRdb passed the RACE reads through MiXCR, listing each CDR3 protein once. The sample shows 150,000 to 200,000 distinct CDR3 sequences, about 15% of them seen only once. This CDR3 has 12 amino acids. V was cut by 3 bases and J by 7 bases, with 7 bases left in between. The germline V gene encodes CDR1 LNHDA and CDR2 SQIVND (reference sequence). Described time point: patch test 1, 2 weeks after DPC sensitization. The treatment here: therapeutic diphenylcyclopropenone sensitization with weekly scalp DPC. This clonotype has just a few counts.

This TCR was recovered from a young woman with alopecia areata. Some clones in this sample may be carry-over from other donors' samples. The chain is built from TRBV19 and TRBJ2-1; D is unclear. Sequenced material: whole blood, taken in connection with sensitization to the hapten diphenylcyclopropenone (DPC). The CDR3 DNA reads TGTGCCAGTAGTATTTTGGGGAATGAGCAGTTCTTC. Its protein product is CASSILGNEQFF.